This TCR beta chain was identified during a study of blood T cell repertoires in COVID-19. The CDR3 loop spans 13 amino acids. CDR1 is LGHNA and CDR2 is YSLEER in the germline V gene. Deletions cut 1 base from V and 4 bases from J, with 5 bases between. Only in-frame clones appear in the TCRdb table, and some are missing; sequencing was by immunoSEQ multiplex PCR. This table has some 240,000 clones, around 81% appearing once. While infection was still active, Seattle patients were enrolled and then followed longitudinally. The V and J genes are TRBV4-3 and TRBJ1-3; D is unclear. The material sequenced was peripheral blood. This clonotype was sampled from a woman of 80 years or more with COVID-19, enrolled during active disease. DNA of the CDR3: TGCGCCAGCAGCCAAGCACAGGGAAACACCATATATTTT. Amino acid sequence: CASSQAQGNTIYF.